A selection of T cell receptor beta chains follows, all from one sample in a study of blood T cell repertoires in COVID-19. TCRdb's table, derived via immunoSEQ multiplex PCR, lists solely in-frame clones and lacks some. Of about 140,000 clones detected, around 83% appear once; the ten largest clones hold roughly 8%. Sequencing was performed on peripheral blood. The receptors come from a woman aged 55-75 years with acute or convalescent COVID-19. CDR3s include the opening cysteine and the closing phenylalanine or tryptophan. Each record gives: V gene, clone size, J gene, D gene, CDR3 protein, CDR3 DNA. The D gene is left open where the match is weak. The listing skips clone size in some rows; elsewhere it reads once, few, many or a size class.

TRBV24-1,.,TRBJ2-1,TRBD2,CATSGPSGGALDEQFF,TGTGCCACCAGTGGACCTAGCGGGGGGGCCTTAGATGAGCAGTTCTTC
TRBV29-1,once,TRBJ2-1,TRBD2,CSVEYNGLALSSYNEQFF,TGCAGCGTTGAGTACAACGGACTAGCTCTAAGCTCCTACAATGAGCAGTTCTTC
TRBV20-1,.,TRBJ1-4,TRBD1,CSASEGTVNEKLFF,TGCAGTGCTAGTGAGGGGACAGTTAATGAAAAACTGTTTTTT
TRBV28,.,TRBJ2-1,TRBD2,CASSAPSGGADEQFF,TGTGCCAGCAGTGCCCCTAGCGGGGGGGCTGATGAGCAGTTCTTC
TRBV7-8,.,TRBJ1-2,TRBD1,CASSPGQGATSGYTF,TGTGCCAGCAGCCCAGGACAGGGGGCGACTAGTGGCTACACCTTC
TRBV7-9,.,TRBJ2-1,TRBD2,CASSPYWSGGTPYNEQFF,TGTGCCAGCAGCCCCTACTGGAGCGGGGGGACCCCTTACAATGAGCAGTTCTTC
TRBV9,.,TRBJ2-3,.,CASSVLGASDTQYF,TGTGCCAGCAGCGTATTAGGGGCTTCAGATACGCAGTATTTT
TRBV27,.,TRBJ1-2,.,CASRMEGFGANYGYTF,TGTGCCAGCAGGATGGAGGGTTTTGGGGCTAACTATGGCTACACCTTC
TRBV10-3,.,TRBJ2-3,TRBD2,CAIRPTSGGQSTDTQYF,TGTGCCATCAGGCCGACTAGCGGGGGCCAATCCACAGATACGCAGTATTTT
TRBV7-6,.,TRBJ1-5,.,CASSLRRGMDQPQHF,TGTGCCAGCAGCTTACGCAGGGGAATGGATCAGCCCCAGCATTTT
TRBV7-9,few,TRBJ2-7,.,CASSSETGPSYEQYF,TGTGCCAGCAGCTCAGAAACAGGGCCCTCCTACGAGCAGTACTTC
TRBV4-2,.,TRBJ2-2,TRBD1,CASSQWDRVNGELFF,TGTGCCAGCAGCCAATGGGACAGGGTCAACGGGGAGCTGTTTTTT
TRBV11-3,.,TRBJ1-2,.,CASSYGQLTNYGYTF,TGTGCCAGCAGCTATGGACAGCTGACTAACTATGGCTACACCTTC
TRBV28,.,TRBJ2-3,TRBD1,CASRGTVTDTQYF,TGTGCCAGCAGGGGGACAGTCACAGATACGCAGTATTTT